This is a list of T cell receptor beta chains from one sample in a study of molecular identifiers for immune sequencing clone quantification. TCRdb reprocessed the PCR reads via MiXCR and lists one record per CDR3 protein. The table records approximately 680,000 distinct CDR3 sequences, over 25% of them present only once. The sample taken for sequencing was naive CD8+ T cells from blood, with Jurkat cell RNA spiked in. The origin of the receptors is a human donor in good health. Some libraries in this study had Jurkat cell RNA spiked in. The CDR3 runs from the conserved cysteine through the conserved F or W. The D gene is left open where the match is weak. The size entry is marked missing in some rows and otherwise reads once, few, many or a size class.

V	size	D	J	DNA	CDR3
TRBV19	few	.	TRBJ2-7	TGTGCCAGTAGTATAGGAAGGGGCGGAGGAACCTACGAGCAGTACTTC	CASSIGRGGGTYEQYF
TRBV27	many	.	TRBJ2-3	TGTGCCAGCAGTGCCCGTAGTACAGATACGCAGTATTTT	CASSARSTDTQYF
TRBV28	many	TRBD2	TRBJ2-6	TGTGCCAGCAGTTTATTCTCTAGCGGGGCCTCTGGGGCCAACGTCCTGACTTTC	CASSLFSSGASGANVLTF
TRBV29-1	many	.	TRBJ2-1	TGCAGCGTAGTTTTGAGAGGAGGGTCCTACAATGAGCAGTTCTTC	CSVVLRGGSYNEQFF
TRBV4-3	few	TRBD2	TRBJ2-1	TGCGCCAGCAGCCAAGATATCAGCGGGGGTTACAATGAGCAGTTCTTC	CASSQDISGGYNEQFF
TRBV5-5	few	.	TRBJ2-3	TGTGCCAGCAGCTTTTGGGGGGGCGACACAGATACGCAGTATTTT	CASSFWGGDTDTQYF
TRBV10-2	few	.	TRBJ1-4	TGCGCCAGCAGTGGTACAGGGTTCTGGGCAACTAATGAAAAACTGTTTTTT	CASSGTGFWATNEKLFF
TRBV19	few	.	TRBJ2-3	TGTGCCAGTAGTATAGTTTTTGCGGCCAGCCCTAGCACAGATACGCAGTATTTT	CASSIVFAASPSTDTQYF
TRBV11-2	many	TRBD2	TRBJ2-7	TGTGCCAGCAGCTTCTATAGCGGGTACGAGCAGTACTTC	CASSFYSGYEQYF
TRBV9	.	.	TRBJ1-5	TGTGCCAGCAGCGTAGGGTGGGGGGGTAATCAGCCCCAGCATTTT	CASSVGWGGNQPQHF
TRBV10-3	many	.	TRBJ2-7	TGTGCCATCAGTGGGAGGGACACCCAGACCTACGAGCAGTACTTC	CAISGRDTQTYEQYF
TRBV27	.	TRBD2	TRBJ2-1	TGTGCCAGCTGCCCGAAGACCGCCGGGGGGGTAGAGTACAATGAGCAGTTCTTC	CASCPKTAGGVEYNEQFF
TRBV4-1	once	.	TRBJ2-5	TGCGCCAGCAGCCAAGTTAACCAAGCGGGAGAGACCCAGTACTTC	CASSQVNQAGETQYF
TRBV4-3	few	.	TRBJ2-7	TGCGCCAGCAGCCAGTCGAGGGCGGGGATTAACGAGCAGTACTTC	CASSQSRAGINEQYF
TRBV21-1	few	.	TRBJ1-5	TGTGCCAGCAGCAAATCACCCAGGGCCAGCCGGGACAGGCACAATCAGCCCCAGCATTTT	CASSKSPRASRDRHNQPQHF
TRBV19	.	TRBD1	TRBJ2-3	TGTGCCAGTAGTATGTTACAGGGGGTGTCAGATACGCAGTATTTT	CASSMLQGVSDTQYF
TRBV4-3	.	.	TRBJ1-3	TGCGCCAGCAGCCAAGACGCAGAGTTTCCCATATATTTT	CASSQDAEFPIYF
TRBV7-2	many	.	TRBJ2-4	TGTGCCAGCAGCTCAAGACCAGGACCCCAGTACTTC	CASSSRPGPQYF
TRBV19	.	.	TRBJ1-1	TGTGCCAGTAGTATTCTCGCGGGGGACACTGAAGCTTTCTTT	CASSILAGDTEAFF
TRBV9	.	.	TRBJ2-3	TGTGCCAGCAGCGCCCCGGCAGATACGCAGTATTTT	CASSAPADTQYF
TRBV7-9	many	TRBD2	TRBJ2-2	TGTGCCAGCAGCGAGTCCGGGACTAGGACCGGGGAGCTGTTTTTT	CASSESGTRTGELFF
TRBV5-3	.	.	TRBJ2-7	TGTGCCAGCAGCTGGTTGTGGTCCTACGAGCAGTACTTC	CASSWLWSYEQYF
TRBV6-2/TRBV6-3	.	.	TRBJ1-2	TGTGCCAGCAGTTACGGTGGCAACTACGCCTTC	CASSYGGNYAF
TRBV3-1	.	.	TRBJ2-7	TGTGCCAGCAGCCAAGCGGGTTATAGCTCCTACGAGCAGTACTTC	CASSQAGYSSYEQYF
TRBV27	.	.	TRBJ1-5	TGTGCCAGCCCCCCCGCCGGTAGCAATCAGCCCCAGCATTTT	CASPPAGSNQPQHF
TRBV28	many	.	TRBJ2-3	TGTGCCAGCAGCCAGATTCCGGGGGACAGCGGCACAGATACGCAGTATTTT	CASSQIPGDSGTDTQYF
TRBV5-3	.	.	TRBJ2-7	TGTGCCAGCAGGGACGGTTCGGGGACGGACCCCTACGAGCAGTACTTC	CASRDGSGTDPYEQYF
TRBV3-1	many	.	TRBJ2-5	TGTGCCGGAGGCTGGTCAGTTGATCAAGAGACCCAGTACTTC	CAGGWSVDQETQYF
TRBV4-1	.	.	TRBJ2-7	TGCGCCAGCAGCCAAGATCTACAGCCTTTCTACGAGCAGTACTTC	CASSQDLQPFYEQYF
TRBV12-3/TRBV12-4	many	.	TRBJ1-1	TGTGCCAGCAGTTTTTGGCTGTCCGCGAACACTGAAGCTTTCTTT	CASSFWLSANTEAFF
TRBV21-1	many	.	TRBJ1-5	TGTGCCAGCAGGGCCGGACAGAGTAGCAATCAGCCCCAGCATTTT	CASRAGQSSNQPQHF
TRBV4-2	many	.	TRBJ2-1	TGTGCCAGCAGCCAAGATCGTGGGTTGCGGGACGGGGGCAATGAGCAGTTCTTC	CASSQDRGLRDGGNEQFF
TRBV27	.	.	TRBJ2-3	TGTGCCAGCAGTGCCGATGGGGGGTTCGGAACTAGCACAGATACGCAGTATTTT	CASSADGGFGTSTDTQYF
TRBV14	.	.	TRBJ2-1	TGTGCCAGCAGCCAAGATTTTGGGCTACCGGGACTTGAGGACAATGAGCAGTTCTTC	CASSQDFGLPGLEDNEQFF
TRBV28	few	.	TRBJ2-7	TGTGCCAGCTGTATAACTCGTGAGCAGTACTTC	CASCITREQYF
TRBV9	.	.	TRBJ1-6	TGTGCCAGCAGCGTAGATGACGGCCGCAATTCACCCCTCCACTTT	CASSVDDGRNSPLHF
TRBV7-9	few	.	TRBJ2-7	TGTGCCAGCAGCTTAGCTGAAACGGGACACGGCTACGAGCAGTACTTC	CASSLAETGHGYEQYF
TRBV7-9	many	TRBD2	TRBJ2-2	TGTGCCAGCAGCTCTCCTAGCGGGAACCCCGGGGAGCTGTTTTTT	CASSSPSGNPGELFF
TRBV12-3/TRBV12-4	many	TRBD2	TRBJ2-3	TGTGCCAGCAGCCCATTTCGGGAGGGTGGCACAGATACGCAGTATTTT	CASSPFREGGTDTQYF
TRBV11-2	many	.	TRBJ2-3	TGTGCCAGCAGCTCGGCAGAGTTCACAGATACGCAGTATTTT	CASSSAEFTDTQYF
TRBV7-3	.	.	TRBJ2-1	TGTGCCAGCAGCCTTGAACTAGGGCAAGAGAATGAGCAGTTCTTC	CASSLELGQENEQFF
TRBV20-1	many	.	TRBJ1-4	TGCAGTGCTAGAGAGCAGGCGGAAAAACTGTTTTTT	CSAREQAEKLFF
TRBV2	.	TRBD1	TRBJ1-6	TGTGCCAATACACCCTATCAACCGGGACAGGGACAGAACCTCCACTTT	CANTPYQPGQGQNLHF
TRBV7-8	.	.	TRBJ2-7	TGTGCCAGCAGCCTTCCCGAGGGGAGCTCCTACGAGCAGTACTTC	CASSLPEGSSYEQYF